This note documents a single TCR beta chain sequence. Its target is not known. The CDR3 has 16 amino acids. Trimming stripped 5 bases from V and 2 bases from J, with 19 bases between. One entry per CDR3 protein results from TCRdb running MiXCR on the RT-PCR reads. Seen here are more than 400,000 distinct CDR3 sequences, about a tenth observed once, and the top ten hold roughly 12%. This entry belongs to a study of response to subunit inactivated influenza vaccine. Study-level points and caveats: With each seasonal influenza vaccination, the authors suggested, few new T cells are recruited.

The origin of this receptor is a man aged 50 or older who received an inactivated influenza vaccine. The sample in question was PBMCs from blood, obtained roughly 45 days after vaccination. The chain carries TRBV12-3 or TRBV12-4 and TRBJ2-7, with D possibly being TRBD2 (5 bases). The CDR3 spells CASSQRLEGRTYEQYF. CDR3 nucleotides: TGTGCCAGCAGTCAACGCCTCGAAGGGAGAACCTACGAGCAGTACTTC.